The 18 T cell receptor beta chains given below trace back to one sample, sequenced in a study of resident and recirculating memory T cells in vitiligo. The table came from immunoSEQ multiplex PCR; TCRdb's copy has only in-frame clones and leaves some out. The table has about 45,000 clones, 92% seen once. The sequenced material came from blood. Source of these receptors: a male donor with vitiligo.

The chain carries TRBV6-4 and TRBJ2-2; 7 bases are a match to TRBD2. From germline, CDR1 is MRHNA and CDR2 SNTAGT. CDR3 length: 14 amino acids. V trimming: 6 bases; J trimming: 7 bases; junction bases outside the gene matches: 8. DNA of the CDR3: TGTGCCAGCAGGGATACTAGCGTAAACGGGGAGCTGTTTTTT. Translating gives CASRDTSVNGELFF.

This chain uses TRBV5-4 with TRBJ2-7, with D tentatively TRBD2 (5 bases). CDR3 length equals 16 residues. Trimming removed 0 bases at V and 7 bases at J, with 20 bases between. Per the germline V gene, CDR1 is SGHNT and CDR2 is YYREEE (reference sequence). CDR3 sequence: CASSLASSGPGREQYF. The CDR3, as DNA: TGTGCCAGCAGCTTGGCGTCCTCGGGCCCGGGAAGGGAGCAGTACTTC.

The chain recombines TRBV30 with TRBJ2-5; 8 bases are a match to TRBD2. The CDR3 is 14 residues long. V was pared by 7 bases and J by 1 base, with 8 bases of the junction left unmatched. Germline V lookup: CDR1 GTSNPN, CDR2 SVGIG (reference sequence). In DNA, the CDR3 is TGTGCCTCAGGTAGCGGGGCCCTCCAAGAGACCCAGTACTTC. Translation: CASGSGALQETQYF.

The chain combines TRBV6-6 with TRBJ1-1, with D unresolved. Trimming cost V 7 bases and J 2 bases, with 11 bases left between them. This CDR3 comprises 13 residues. Germline V gene data show CDR1 as MNHNY and CDR2 as SVGAGI (reference sequence). In nucleotides, the CDR3 is TGTGCCAGCACGTCCGGTTCAAACACTGAAGCTTTCTTT. Protein: CASTSGSNTEAFF.

This chain uses TRBV9 with TRBJ2-3; D gene unclear. Germline values: CDR1 SGDLS, CDR2 YYNGEE. The CDR3 contains 14 residues. The V gene lost 3 bases and the J gene lost 1 base, with 9 bases spanning the gap. CDR3 protein: CASSARYGTDTQYF. The CDR3 region has the DNA TGTGCCAGCAGCGCGCGTTATGGCACAGATACGCAGTATTTT.

The chain employs TRBV21-1 and TRBJ2-7; TRBD1 is the table's D call, not checked against the DNA. TRBV21-1 is termed a pseudogene. The CDR3 covers 18 residues. CDR3 nucleotides: TGTGCCAGCATCCCCCCGAGACAGGGTTCTGATCGTACCTACGAGCAGTACTTC. It encodes CASIPPRQGSDRTYEQYF.

The chain combines TRBV7-2 with TRBJ2-3; maybe TRBD2 (6 bases). The CDR3 is 13 amino acids. The V end lost 10 bases, the J end lost 0 bases, and 11 bases lay between the germline ends. The germline V gene encodes CDR1 SGHTA and CDR2 FQGNSA. CDR3 sequence: CATAGPSTDTQYF. The CDR3 nucleotides read TGTGCCACCGCGGGACCTAGCACAGATACGCAGTATTTT. The entire variable domain, with the rest obtained from reference TRBV7-2 and TRBJ2-3, is as follows: GAGVSQSPSNKVTEKGKDVELRCDPISGHTALYWYRQSLGQGLEFLIYFQGNSAPDKSGLPSDRFSAERTGGSVSTLTIQRTQQEDSAVYLCATAGPSTDTQYFGPGTRLTVL.

The chain has TRBV5-1 and TRBJ1-1, with D maybe TRBD1 (6 bases). The germline V and J ends were trimmed by 3 bases and 10 bases, with 16 bases remaining between them. The CDR3 contains 13 residues. Germline CDR1 reads SGHRS; CDR2 reads YFSETQ. DNA of the CDR3: TGCGCCAGCAGCTCTGGCCAGCAGGGGAGAGCTTTCTTT. Amino acids: CASSSGQQGRAFF.

The chain recombines TRBV19 with TRBJ1-6, with D perhaps TRBD1 (5 bases). CDR3 length equals 14 residues. V lost 5 bases and J lost 13, with 18 bases in between. CDR1 is LNHDA and CDR2 is SQIVND in the germline V gene (reference sequence). This CDR3 is CASSFGRQFSPLHF. The CDR3 DNA follows: TGTGCCAGTAGTTTCGGGAGACAGTTCTCGCCCCTCCACTTT. Combining the CDR3 with reference TRBV19 and TRBJ1-6 gives the whole variable domain DGGITQSPKYLFRKEGQNVTLSCEQNLNHDAMYWYRQDPGQGLRLIYYSQIVNDFQKGDIAEGYSVSREKKESFPLTVTSAQKNPTAFYLCASSFGRQFSPLHFGNGTRLTVT.

The gene calls are TRBV7-3 and TRBJ1-3; the D is unclear. Trimming pared 7 bases from V and 4 bases from J, leaving 14 bases between. The CDR3 runs to 14 residues. Germline assignment: CDR1 SGHTA and CDR2 FQGTGA. The CDR3 sequence: CASIDSAPGNTIYF. In DNA, the CDR3 is TGTGCCAGCATAGACTCGGCCCCCGGAAACACCATATATTTT.

This clone has just a few counts. J is TRBJ1-1 and V is TRBV7-9; TRBD1 might be the D (6 bases). V was trimmed by 1 base and J by 0 bases, leaving 9 bases between them. The CDR3 totals 15 residues. Germline loops: CDR1 SEHNR, CDR2 FQNEAQ (reference sequence). The CDR3 protein is CASSLGQGMNTEAFF. The CDR3 nucleotides read TGTGCCAGCAGCTTAGGCCAGGGGATGAACACTGAAGCTTTCTTT.

The chain uses TRBV11-2 and TRBJ1-6; TRBD1 aligns across 10 bases. Trimming removed 5 bases from V and 8 bases from J; junction bases left unmatched: 6. Germline V CDR1 and CDR2: SGHAT, FQNNGV. The CDR3 sequence is 15 residues long. Here the CDR3 reads CASSPQTGGYSPLHF. In DNA form, the CDR3 reads TGTGCCAGCAGCCCGCAGACAGGGGGCTATTCACCCCTCCACTTT.

This clone was counted only a few times. The rearrangement links TRBV5-6 to TRBJ1-4; weak D call: TRBD1 (6 bases). There are 17 residues in the CDR3. Per germline, CDR1 SGHDT and CDR2 YYEEEE. V was trimmed by 0 bases and J by 0 bases, leaving 12 bases between them. In nucleotides, the CDR3 is TGTGCCAGCAGCTTGGTGGGGGACACCGCAACTAATGAAAAACTGTTTTTT. It encodes CASSLVGDTATNEKLFF. Supplemented by reference TRBV5-6 and TRBJ1-4, the full variable domain reads DAGVTQSPTHLIKTRGQQVTLRCSPKSGHDTVSWYQQALGQGPQFIFQYYEEEERQRGNFPDRFSGHQFPNYSSELNVNALLLGDSALYLCASSLVGDTATNEKLFFGSGTQLSVL.

The gene calls are TRBV7-8 and TRBJ2-1; 10 nucleotides agree with TRBD2. Germline V gene sequence: CDR1 SGHVS, CDR2 FQNEAQ. This CDR3 has 16 amino acids. J lost 4 bases, V lost 3 bases, and 6 bases had no gene match. Here the CDR3 DNA reads TGTGCCAGCAGCTTTAGCGGGGGGAACGCTTACAATGAGCAGTTCTTC. It translates to CASSFSGGNAYNEQFF.

V usage is TRBV5-1 and J usage is TRBJ1-2, with D perhaps TRBD1 (5 bases). V was shortened by 0 bases and J by 6 bases, with 12 bases between the two germline ends. This CDR3 has 14 residues. In germline, CDR1 is SGHRS, CDR2 YFSETQ. This CDR3 reads CASSLGQGVDGYTF. The CDR3 DNA reads TGCGCCAGCAGCTTGGGCCAGGGCGTCGATGGCTACACCTTC.

This rearrangement joins TRBV6-1 to TRBJ1-6, with D possibly being TRBD1 (5 bases). This CDR3 comprises 15 residues. Germline-derived CDR1 and CDR2 are MNHNS and SASEGT. Trimming left V 0 bases short and J 5 bases short, with 8 bases between. In nucleotides, the CDR3 is TGTGCCAGCAGTGAAGCCAGGGCGAATAATTCACCCCTCCACTTT. Protein sequence: CASSEARANNSPLHF.

The chain carries TRBV4-1 and TRBJ2-2, with 7 bases fitting TRBD1. Germline V CDR1 and CDR2: MGHRA, YSYEKL. The CDR3 runs 14 residues. Trimming at V came to 10 bases and at J to 2 bases, leaving 7 bases not matched to a gene. The CDR3 loop is CATSGQTNTGELFF. CDR3 DNA sequence: TGCGCCACCTCGGGACAGACTAACACCGGGGAGCTGTTTTTT.

The chain has TRBV5-6 and TRBJ2-5; 10 nucleotides line up with TRBD2. The CDR3 totals 16 residues. V lost 1 base and J lost 4; bases outside the gene matches: 7. In germline, CDR1 is SGHDT, CDR2 YYEEEE. CDR3 residues: CASSLPPAGGRETQYF. CDR3 sequence (DNA): TGTGCCAGCAGCTTGCCCCCAGCGGGGGGGCGAGAGACCCAGTACTTC. Full variable domain (outside the CDR3, taken from reference TRBV5-6 and TRBJ2-5): DAGVTQSPTHLIKTRGQQVTLRCSPKSGHDTVSWYQQALGQGPQFIFQYYEEEERQRGNFPDRFSGHQFPNYSSELNVNALLLGDSALYLCASSLPPAGGRETQYFGPGTRLLVL.